This T cell receptor beta chain was sequenced for a study of identical twins. Study conclusions and caveats: The authors noted that invariant MAIT and iNKT cells could partly confound zero-insertion analyses. Cord blood beta clonotypes present at high abundance carried fewer insertions; no such pattern appeared in memory repertoires. For monozygotic twins, models underestimated out-of-frame TCR alpha sharing.

At least ten counts were recorded for this clonotype. Its antigen is undetermined. There were only healthy Caucasians among the donors. TCRdb processed the 5' RACE reads anew with MiXCR; each CDR3 protein has one entry. This repertoire shows 240,000 or so distinct CDR3 sequences, roughly 13% found once; its top ten account for approximately 4%. Trimming took off 5 bases at V and 3 bases at J, with 17 bases between the two ends. The CDR3 extends over 16 amino acids. These same data were also listed under a study on yellow fever vaccine responses in identical twins.

This rearrangement joins TRBV12-3 or TRBV12-4 to TRBJ1-3; D not resolved. This receptor was taken from a young woman in good health. Sequencing input: memory (CD45RO+) T cells sorted from blood. CDR3 sequence (DNA): TGTGCCAGCAGTCCAAACCCGGACGGAATTGGAAACACCATATATTTT. It encodes CASSPNPDGIGNTIYF.